Following are 10 T cell receptor beta chains from one sample sequenced in a study of blood T cell repertoires in COVID-19. Repertoires were generated with immunoSEQ multiplex PCR, while TCRdb's copy carries only in-frame clones and drops some. Of about 89,000 clones listed, more than 65% are singletons. The source material was peripheral blood. All receptors derive from a man between 65 and 85 years old with COVID-19, enrolled during active disease.

The J gene is TRBJ2-1, the V gene TRBV6-5, with 9 bases lining up with TRBD2. Looked up from germline, CDR1 is MNHEY and CDR2 is SVGAGI. The CDR3 covers 16 residues. The trim removed 4 bases at V and 6 bases at J, leaving 10 bases unmatched. CDR3 sequence: CASSSDLAGMGNEQFF. The CDR3 region has the DNA TGTGCCAGCAGTTCTGATCTAGCGGGGATGGGCAATGAGCAGTTCTTC.

This chain links TRBV15 with TRBJ1-4; 10 nucleotides agree with TRBD1. After removal of 4 bases from V and 4 bases from J, the junction contained 9 bases not matched to a gene. CDR3 length: 17 residues. CDR1 and CDR2 from the germline V gene are LNHNV and YYDKDF (reference sequence). The CDR3, as DNA: TGTGCCACCAGCATTTCGACAGGGGGCATTGGTAATGAAAAACTGTTTTTT. Translation: CATSISTGGIGNEKLFF.

J is TRBJ2-1 and V is TRBV2, with D perhaps matching TRBD2 (6 bases). The CDR3 is made up of 15 amino acids. Germline assignment: CDR1 SNHLY and CDR2 FYNNEI. With 4 bases removed from V and 5 bases from J, the gap between germline ends came to 15 bases. The CDR3 DNA follows: TGTGCCAGCAGTGTTAGGGGAGGTGGAAACAATGAGCAGTTCTTC. Translated: CASSVRGGGNNEQFF.

The gene calls are TRBV29-1 and TRBJ1-1; 11 nucleotides match TRBD1. Germline V gives CDR1 SQVTM, CDR2 ANQGSEA. The trim removed 8 bases at V and 4 bases at J, leaving 6 bases unmatched. CDR3 length: 13 amino acids. The CDR3 DNA sequence: TGCAGCTCGGACAGGGGGCCGGGCACTGAAGCTTTCTTT. As protein: CSSDRGPGTEAFF. Filled out from reference TRBV29-1 and TRBJ1-1, the complete variable domain reads SAVISQKPSRDICQRGTSLTIQCQVDSQVTMMFWYRQQPGQSLTLIATANQGSEATYESGFVIDKFPISRPNLTFSTLTVSNMSPEDSSIYLCSSDRGPGTEAFFGQGTRLTVV.

V and J are TRBV18 and TRBJ2-2; no reliable D call. This CDR3 is 17 amino acids long. CDR1 is KGHSH, CDR2 LQKENI, per germline. Trimming stripped 2 bases from V and 6 bases from J, with 19 bases between. In DNA, the CDR3 is TGTGCCAGCTCACCATTTCTAGTAGGTCGATTCGCCGGGGAGCTGTTTTTT. Amino acids: CASSPFLVGRFAGELFF.

V is TRBV11-2 and J is TRBJ2-3; 7 bases agree with TRBD1. The CDR3 consists of 15 residues. J lost 4 bases, V lost 1 base, and 5 bases had no gene match. CDR1 and CDR2 from the germline V gene are SGHAT and FQNNGV. The chain's CDR3 is CASSLVFQGADTQYF. The DNA of the CDR3 is TGTGCCAGCAGCTTAGTGTTTCAGGGGGCAGATACGCAGTATTTT.

This chain connects TRBV7-2 to TRBJ1-6; TRBD1 might be the D (5 bases). The CDR3 contains 13 residues. CDR1 and CDR2 from the germline V gene are SGHTA and FQGNSA. The chain's CDR3 is CASSLGGNSPLHF. DNA for the CDR3: TGTGCAAGCTCTTTGGGGGGTAATTCACCCCTCCACTTT.

The chain combines TRBV6-6 with TRBJ2-2, with 10 bases identical to TRBD1. The CDR3 runs 16 residues. Trimming at V came to 6 bases and at J to 2 bases, leaving 6 bases not matched to a gene. Germline CDR1 is MNHNY and CDR2 is SVGAGI (reference sequence). In DNA form, the CDR3 reads TGTGCCAGCAGCCCCGGGACAGGGGCCAACACCGGGGAGCTGTTTTTT. The encoded protein is CASSPGTGANTGELFF.

This clone was observed a handful of times. The V gene is TRBV7-9, the J gene TRBJ1-6; D is unclear. V was clipped by 1 base and J by 15 bases, with 25 bases between them. The CDR3 has 17 residues. Germline V CDR1 and CDR2: SEHNR, FQNEAQ (reference sequence). CDR3 in DNA: TGTGCCAGCAGCTTAGTGCTGGAGCGATCCCCCCTAGGTGTCCTCCACTTT. It encodes CASSLVLERSPLGVLHF.

This clone was detected a few times. The chain is built from TRBV5-6 and TRBJ1-3; D is ambiguous. From germline, CDR1 is SGHDT and CDR2 YYEEEE. Deletions cut 0 bases from V and 4 bases from J, with 11 bases between. This CDR3 has 15 amino acids. DNA of the CDR3: TGTGCCAGCAGCTTGGCCGGTGTAAGAGGAAACACCATATATTTT. Its translation: CASSLAGVRGNTIYF.